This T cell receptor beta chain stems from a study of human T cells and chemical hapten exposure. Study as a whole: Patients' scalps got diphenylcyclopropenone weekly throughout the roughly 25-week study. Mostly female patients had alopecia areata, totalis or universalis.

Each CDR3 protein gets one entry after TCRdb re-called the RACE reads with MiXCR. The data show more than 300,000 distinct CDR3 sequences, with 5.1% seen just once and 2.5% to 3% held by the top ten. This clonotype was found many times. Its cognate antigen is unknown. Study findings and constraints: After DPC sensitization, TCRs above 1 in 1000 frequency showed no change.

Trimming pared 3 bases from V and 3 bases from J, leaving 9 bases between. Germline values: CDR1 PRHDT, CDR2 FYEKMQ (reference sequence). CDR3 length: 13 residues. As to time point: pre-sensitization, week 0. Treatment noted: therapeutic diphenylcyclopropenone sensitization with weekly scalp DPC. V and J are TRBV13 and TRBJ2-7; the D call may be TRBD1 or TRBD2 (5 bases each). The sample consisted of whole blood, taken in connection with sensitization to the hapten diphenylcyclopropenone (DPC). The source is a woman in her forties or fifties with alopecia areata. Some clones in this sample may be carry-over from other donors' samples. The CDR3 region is CASSLGRNYEQYF. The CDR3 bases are TGTGCCAGCAGCTTGGGACGGAACTACGAGCAGTACTTC. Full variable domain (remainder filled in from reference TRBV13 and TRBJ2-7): AAGVIQSPRHLIKEKRETATLKCYPIPRHDTVYWYQQGPGQDPQFLISFYEKMQSDKGSIPDRFSAQQFSDYHSELNMSSLELGDSALYFCASSLGRNYEQYFGPGTRLTVT.